This T cell receptor beta chain was documented in a study of human T cells and chemical hapten exposure. The ends were cut back, 0 bases at V and 6 bases at J, with 5 bases in the middle. The CDR3 has 12 residues. From germline, CDR1 is GTSNPN and CDR2 SVGIG (reference sequence). TCRdb used MiXCR to reprocess the RACE reads, holding one entry per CDR3 protein. The sample includes tens of thousands of distinct CDR3 sequences, about 10% of them seen just once. The time point denotes: patch test 1, 2 weeks after DPC sensitization. Noted treatment: therapeutic diphenylcyclopropenone sensitization with weekly scalp DPC.

The V gene is TRBV30, the J gene TRBJ2-2; D unclear. Sequencing was performed on whole blood, taken in connection with sensitization to the hapten diphenylcyclopropenone (DPC). This clonotype was obtained from a middle-aged man with alopecia areata. Some clones in this sample may be carry-over from other donors' samples. DNA of the CDR3: TGTGCCTGGAGTGTACAACCCGGGGAGCTGTTTTTT. The encoded protein is CAWSVQPGELFF.